This T cell receptor (beta chain) was captured in a study of blood T cell repertoires in COVID-19. Whole-study context: In each case, the material was cDNA or gDNA derived from T cells, B-cell-depleted T cells, or PBMCs.

This CDR3 is 15 amino acids long. Trimming removed 3 bases at V and 0 bases at J, with 9 bases between. Germline CDR1 LGHDT, CDR2 YNNKEL (reference sequence). Generated by immunoSEQ multiplex PCR, the TCRdb table keeps only in-frame clones and is missing some. The sample records approximately 68,000 clones, 86% being singletons. The rearrangement links TRBV3-1 (or the pseudogene TRBV3-2) to TRBJ2-1, with D possibly matching TRBD1 (6 bases). Material: peripheral blood. The TCR was taken from a man in his fifties with active COVID-19. Written as DNA, the CDR3 is TGTGCCAGCAGCCAGGGACAAAGCTCCTACAATGAGCAGTTCTTC. This codes for CASSQGQSSYNEQFF.